The source of this TCR beta chain is a study of T cells in tuberculosis. Study summary: A South African cohort included IGRA-negative adolescents, latently infected IGRA-positive adolescents and adults with active tuberculosis.

Study observations and caveats: Classification accuracy was about 85% (AUROC 0.85 to 0.95) with the GMM-specific repertoire. Active tuberculosis cases were adults; controls were adolescents.

Time point in this sample: new active TB diagnosis, blood taken before or within 7 days of starting treatment. The CDR3 totals 15 residues. Germline CDR1 is KGHSH and CDR2 is LQKENI. Trimming removed 3 bases from V and 3 bases from J; junction bases left unmatched: 7. Points on this clone: Its antigen is unidentified.

TCRdb keeps only in-frame clones here, not all; method: immunoSEQ multiplex PCR. The sample carries 30,000 to 40,000 clones, 90% to 95% recorded once. This clonotype originated in an adult with tuberculosis. This specimen consisted of PBMCs, obtained at tuberculosis diagnosis. V is TRBV18 and J is TRBJ1-1; 7 bases line up with TRBD1. The CDR3 loop is CASSPQTGPDTEAFF. In DNA, the CDR3 is TGTGCCAGCTCACCTCAGACAGGGCCGGACACTGAAGCTTTCTTT.